This TCR beta chain was retrieved from a study of cytomegalovirus exposure and HLA in healthy donors. Study-wide results and limits: It was shown in a later analysis that HLA-associated TCR beta chains were more clonally expanded than other, equally common chains. Cytomegalovirus association was listed for approximately 150 TCR beta chains.

This clone was recorded once. Its antigen is unidentified. CDR3 length equals 17 residues. The J segment lost 7 bases and the V segment lost 4 bases, leaving 14 bases of the junction unmatched. Germline CDR1 is MGHRA and CDR2 is YSYEKL. The PCR contained 60 Vbeta and 13 Jbeta primers. Repertoires were generated with immunoSEQ multiplex PCR, while TCRdb's copy carries only in-frame clones and drops some. In the table there are more than 100,000 clones, 77% of which are singletons. The chain recombines TRBV4-1 with TRBJ1-5; TRBD1 aligns across 9 bases. The source material was PBMCs. This clonotype was obtained from a woman between 35 and 50 years old in good health and CMV-seronegative. CDR3 DNA: TGCGCCAGCAGCCTCTACTCCCCGGACAGGGGAGAGCAGCCCCAGCATTTT. It encodes CASSLYSPDRGEQPQHF.